This T cell receptor (beta chain) was observed in a study of identical twins' blood T cells. Trimming left V 11 bases short and J 4 bases short, with 6 bases between. This CDR3 is 10 amino acids long. In the original analysis: Clonotypes per individual ranged from about 85,000 to nearly 500,000. In TCRdb, the 5' RACE reads were re-called with MiXCR into one record per CDR3 protein. The V and J calls and clone size are TCRdb's, not the authors'. The data show fewer than 450,000 distinct CDR3 sequences, 28% seen once. The sequencing sample was made of PBMCs. The V gene is TRBV23-1, the J gene TRBJ1-5; D unclear. TRBV23-1 is placed among ORFs of uncertain function. This TCR was sampled from a woman aged 18 to 50 in good health. CDR3 region: CAGGNQPQHF. The CDR3 coding sequence is TGCGCCGGCGGGAATCAGCCCCAGCATTTT.